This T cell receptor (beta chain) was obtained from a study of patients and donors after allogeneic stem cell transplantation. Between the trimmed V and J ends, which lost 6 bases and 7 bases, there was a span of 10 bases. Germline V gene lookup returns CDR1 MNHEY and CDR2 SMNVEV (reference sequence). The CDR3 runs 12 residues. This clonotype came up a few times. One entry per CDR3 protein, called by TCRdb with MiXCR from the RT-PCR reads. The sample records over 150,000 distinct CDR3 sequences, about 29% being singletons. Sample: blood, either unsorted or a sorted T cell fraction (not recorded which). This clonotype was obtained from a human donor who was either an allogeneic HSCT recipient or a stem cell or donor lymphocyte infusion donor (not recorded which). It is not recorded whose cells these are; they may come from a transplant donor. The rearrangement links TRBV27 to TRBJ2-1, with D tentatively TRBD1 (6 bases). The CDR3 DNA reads TGTGCCAGCAGGAAACAGGGAAATGAGCAGTTCTTC. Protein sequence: CASRKQGNEQFF.